The TCR beta chain under discussion was sequenced for a study of vaccination effects on CD4 cells after COVID-19. Study-wide results and limits: Clones of infection and vaccine origin contracted markedly late after vaccination. Common cold coronavirus cross-reactivity was shown by only 1 of 255 vaccine-induced clones in healthy vaccinees.

TCRdb keeps only in-frame clones here, not all; method: immunoSEQ multiplex PCR. The sample holds tens of thousands of clones, about 70% seen once. With regard to this clone: Its specificity is not known.

Peptide-pool stimulation followed by sequencing identified expanded antigen-specific CD4+ clonotypes in the ViraFEST assay. When around nine days of culture had elapsed, CD4+ T cells were isolated. None of these healthy vaccinees had been infected with SARS-CoV-2 before vaccination. Days 3 and 7 were when half the medium was replaced with IL-2 medium. This receptor was obtained from a human donor who received a COVID-19 vaccine. The sample was CD4+ T cells from PBMCs cultured with HCoV-NL63 spike peptides, taken before COVID-19 vaccination.

The CDR3 coding sequence is TGTGCCAGCAGGGCGCAGGGGGCAGATACGCAGTATTTT. This encodes CASRAQGADTQYF. The rearrangement uses TRBV12-3 or TRBV12-4 and TRBJ2-3, with 7 bases fitting TRBD1. V dropped 6 bases and J dropped 4; count of bases not matched to a gene: 4. The CDR3 runs to 13 residues.